This T cell receptor (beta chain) is from a study of blood T cell repertoires in COVID-19. Measured with immunoSEQ multiplex PCR; TCRdb has only the in-frame clones, and not every one. The sample holds 150,000 to 200,000 clones; around 80% are singletons and the top ten take around 5.1%. The clonotype was recovered from a man between 65 and 85 years old who had been exposed to COVID-19. Source material: PBMCs or T cells enriched from blood (not recorded which).

CDR3 DNA sequence: TGTGCCAGTAGAACGAAGGACAGATTAGCAAATCAGCCCCAGCATTTT. This translates into CASRTKDRLANQPQHF. V is TRBV19 and J is TRBJ1-5; D might be TRBD1 (6 bases). Between the trimmed V and J ends, which lost 6 bases and 4 bases, there was a span of 19 bases. Germline V CDR1 and CDR2: LNHDA, SQIVND (reference sequence). There are 16 residues in the CDR3.